The rows below give T cell receptor beta chains drawn from one sample of a study of human T cells and chemical hapten exposure. TCRdb called the RACE reads again in MiXCR, with one record for every CDR3 protein. The repertoire holds 190,000 or so distinct CDR3 sequences, with about 22% as singletons. This specimen was whole blood, taken in connection with sensitization to the hapten diphenylcyclopropenone (DPC). These receptors originate from a woman between 40 and 55 years old with alopecia areata. Some clones in this sample may be carry-over from other donors' samples. Both conserved end residues are part of each CDR3. The order of the fields is CDR3 DNA, CDR3 protein, V gene, D gene, J gene, clone size. A D gene is named only where the DNA matches it firmly. A row's size may be missing; if present it is once, few, many or a size class.

CDR3 DNA: TGCGCCAGCAGCTTGTTACTAGCGGGAAGAGATACGCAGTATTTT
CDR3 protein: CASSLLLAGRDTQYF
V gene: TRBV5-1
D gene: TRBD2
J gene: TRBJ2-3
clone size: .

CDR3 DNA: TGTGCCAGTGTAATCGGCCTGGGGAGAACTCAGCCCCAGCATTTT
CDR3 protein: CASVIGLGRTQPQHF
V gene: TRBV6-2/TRBV6-3
D gene: .
J gene: TRBJ1-5
clone size: .

CDR3 DNA: TGTGCCAGCAGTCGTCCGGGACAGGGGAACTATGGCTACACCTTC
CDR3 protein: CASSRPGQGNYGYTF
V gene: TRBV6-2/TRBV6-3
D gene: TRBD1
J gene: TRBJ1-2
clone size: few

CDR3 DNA: TGCGCCAGCAGCACAGGGCCTTCGGAACAGTACTTC
CDR3 protein: CASSTGPSEQYF
V gene: TRBV5-1
D gene: .
J gene: TRBJ2-7
clone size: .

CDR3 DNA: TGTGCCAGCAGACGGACAAGGAGCTCCTACGAGCAGTACTTC
CDR3 protein: CASRRTRSSYEQYF
V gene: TRBV6-5
D gene: .
J gene: TRBJ2-7
clone size: .

CDR3 DNA: TGTGCCAGCAGCCAAGATCTCGGCTATGGCTACAACTTC
CDR3 protein: CASSQDLGYGYNF
V gene: TRBV14
D gene: .
J gene: TRBJ1-2
clone size: .

CDR3 DNA: TGTGCCAGCAGCTTACCCTCAGGGGTGACCACTGAAGCTTTCTTT
CDR3 protein: CASSLPSGVTTEAFF
V gene: TRBV7-2
D gene: .
J gene: TRBJ1-1
clone size: .

CDR3 DNA: TGTGCCAGCAGCTCGTTGGATACGCAGTATTTT
CDR3 protein: CASSSLDTQYF
V gene: TRBV7-9
D gene: .
J gene: TRBJ2-3
clone size: few

CDR3 DNA: TGTGCCAGCAGCTCCTCTTGGGACAGGGCGGATTCACCCCTCCACTTT
CDR3 protein: CASSSSWDRADSPLHF
V gene: TRBV7-2
D gene: TRBD1
J gene: TRBJ1-6
clone size: few

CDR3 DNA: TGTGCCAGCAGTTACTCGCCCTCTAGCTCTGGGGCCAACGTCCTGACTTTC
CDR3 protein: CASSYSPSSSGANVLTF
V gene: TRBV6-5
D gene: .
J gene: TRBJ2-6
clone size: few

CDR3 DNA: TGTGCCAGCAGCCAAGAGACTACGATGTCCTACGAGCAGTACTTC
CDR3 protein: CASSQETTMSYEQYF
V gene: TRBV3-1
D gene: .
J gene: TRBJ2-7
clone size: .

CDR3 DNA: TGCAGCGCCCGGACGGGGGTCTCGGGAGAGCAGTACTTC
CDR3 protein: CSARTGVSGEQYF
V gene: TRBV29-1
D gene: .
J gene: TRBJ2-7
clone size: few

CDR3 DNA: TGCAGTGCTAGGGGACTGCAGAAGGTCACAGATACGCAGTATTTT
CDR3 protein: CSARGLQKVTDTQYF
V gene: TRBV20-1
D gene: .
J gene: TRBJ2-3
clone size: .

CDR3 DNA: TGTGCCATCAGTGCGATGTCAAGACAGGCGAACACCGGGGAGCTGTTTTTT
CDR3 protein: CAISAMSRQANTGELFF
V gene: TRBV10-3
D gene: .
J gene: TRBJ2-2
clone size: few

CDR3 DNA: TGTGCCATCAGTGCGCGGGAAGCGAACACTGAAGCTTTCTTT
CDR3 protein: CAISAREANTEAFF
V gene: TRBV10-3
D gene: .
J gene: TRBJ1-1
clone size: .

CDR3 DNA: TGTGCCAGCACCCGACTAGCGGGAGTTGCAGATACGCAGTATTTT
CDR3 protein: CASTRLAGVADTQYF
V gene: TRBV27
D gene: TRBD2
J gene: TRBJ2-3
clone size: .

CDR3 DNA: TGTGCCATCAGTTGGGACGCCTTCCCCAATGAGCAGTTCTTC
CDR3 protein: CAISWDAFPNEQFF
V gene: TRBV10-3
D gene: .
J gene: TRBJ2-1
clone size: .

CDR3 DNA: TGTGCCAGCAGTTTACAGGGGGTAGGGAACGAGCAGTACTTC
CDR3 protein: CASSLQGVGNEQYF
V gene: TRBV28
D gene: TRBD1
J gene: TRBJ2-7
clone size: many

CDR3 DNA: TGCAGTGCTAGACCCTTGTCGGGACATTACAATGAGCAGTTCTTC
CDR3 protein: CSARPLSGHYNEQFF
V gene: TRBV20-1
D gene: .
J gene: TRBJ2-1
clone size: .

CDR3 DNA: TGTGCCAGCAGGACTAGCTACGAGCAGTTCTTC
CDR3 protein: CASRTSYEQFF
V gene: TRBV7-2
D gene: TRBD2
J gene: TRBJ2-1
clone size: few

CDR3 DNA: TGTGCCAGCACCGAGGTAGTCTACGGCACCGGGGAGCTGTTTTTT
CDR3 protein: CASTEVVYGTGELFF
V gene: TRBV28
D gene: .
J gene: TRBJ2-2
clone size: few

CDR3 DNA: TGTGCCAGCAGCGTGGACAGTGTGAACCACGAGCAGTACTTC
CDR3 protein: CASSVDSVNHEQYF
V gene: TRBV9
D gene: .
J gene: TRBJ2-7
clone size: few

CDR3 DNA: TGTGCCAGCAGCGGGACTAAAGATACAGATACGCAGTATTTT
CDR3 protein: CASSGTKDTDTQYF
V gene: TRBV6-5
D gene: TRBD2
J gene: TRBJ2-3
clone size: few

CDR3 DNA: TGTGCCACCATCTTAGGGACAGTCGGCAATGAGCAGTTCTTC
CDR3 protein: CATILGTVGNEQFF
V gene: TRBV28
D gene: TRBD1
J gene: TRBJ2-1
clone size: .

CDR3 DNA: TGCGCCAGCAGCCGACGGGGGTTAAATGAGCAGTTCTTC
CDR3 protein: CASSRRGLNEQFF
V gene: TRBV4-1
D gene: .
J gene: TRBJ2-1
clone size: few

CDR3 DNA: TGCAGCGTTGAAGATCGACAGCTGACTAGTTTGGGTGAGCAGTTCTTC
CDR3 protein: CSVEDRQLTSLGEQFF
V gene: TRBV29-1
D gene: .
J gene: TRBJ2-1
clone size: many